The 31 T cell receptor beta chains reported below all come from one sample, sequenced in a study of blood T cell repertoires in COVID-19. Profiled with immunoSEQ multiplex PCR; TCRdb holds only in-frame clones, not every one. There are roughly 250,000 clones in the sample; roughly three quarters occur only once, and about 4% lies in the top ten. Material for sequencing was peripheral blood. The receptors come from a woman between 40 and 55 years old with active or convalescent COVID-19.

This chain links TRBV10-1 with TRBJ1-1; no firm D call. The ends were cut back, 0 bases at V and 3 bases at J, with 11 bases in the middle. Per the germline V gene, CDR1 is WNHNN and CDR2 is SYGVQD (reference sequence). The CDR3 is made up of 15 amino acids. This CDR3 reads CASSESPGWDTEAFF. The CDR3 coding sequence is TGCGCCAGCAGTGAGTCTCCGGGTTGGGACACTGAAGCTTTCTTT.

Points on this clone: This sample includes further DNA sequences coding for the same CDR3. V and J are TRBV2 and TRBJ1-5; D may be TRBD1 (5 bases). Trimming shortened V by 1 base and J by 7 bases, and 11 bases separated the two germline ends. This CDR3 has 14 amino acids. CDR1 and CDR2 from the germline V gene are SNHLY and FYNNEI. CDR3 sequence: CASSEGQGVQPQHF. CDR3 sequence (DNA): TGTGCCAGCAGTGAAGGGCAGGGCGTGCAGCCCCAGCATTTT. The full variable domain, its missing parts supplied by reference TRBV2 and TRBJ1-5, is EPEVTQTPSHQVTQMGQEVILRCVPISNHLYFYWYRQILGQKVEFLVSFYNNEISEKSEIFDDQFSVERPDGSNFTLKIRSTKLEDSAMYFCASSEGQGVQPQHFGDGTRLSIL.

The genes are TRBV6-5 and TRBJ1-1; 9 bases agree with TRBD1. This CDR3 contains 15 residues. From germline, CDR1 is MNHEY and CDR2 SVGAGI. V was clipped by 6 bases and J by 4 bases; unmatched bases: 9. The chain's CDR3 is CASRRFTGGITEAFF. CDR3 nucleotide sequence: TGTGCCAGCAGACGCTTTACAGGGGGCATCACTGAAGCTTTCTTT.

There are a few counts of this clone. The V gene is TRBV6-5, the J gene TRBJ1-1; 8 positions agree with TRBD1. Looked up from germline, CDR1 is MNHEY and CDR2 is SVGAGI. V lost 2 bases, J lost 5 bases, and 7 bases stayed unmatched. CDR3 length equals 15 residues. As DNA, the CDR3 is TGTGCCAGCAGTTACGAGGCAGGGGGCAGGACTGAAGCTTTCTTT. Amino acid sequence: CASSYEAGGRTEAFF.

The chain recombines TRBV5-1 with TRBJ1-1, with 7 bases aligning to TRBD1. Germline V lookup: CDR1 SGHRS, CDR2 YFSETQ. After removal of 4 bases from V and 0 bases from J, the junction contained 9 bases not matched to a gene. The CDR3 has 16 amino acids. The CDR3 nucleotides are TGCGCCAGCAGCCCCGGACAGGTTCCAATGAACACTGAAGCTTTCTTT. Protein sequence: CASSPGQVPMNTEAFF. The variable domain in full, completed from reference TRBV5-1 and TRBJ1-1, reads KAGVTQTPRYLIKTRGQQVTLSCSPISGHRSVSWYQQTPGQGLQFLFEYFSETQRNKGNFPGRFSGRQFSNSRSEMNVSTLELGDSALYLCASSPGQVPMNTEAFFGQGTRLTVV.

V gene TRBV6-1 combines with J gene TRBJ1-2, with D unclear. This CDR3 region has 13 residues. CDR1 is MNHNS and CDR2 is SASEGT in the germline V gene. Trimming took off 3 bases at V and 4 bases at J, with 9 bases between the two ends. CDR3 DNA: TGTGCCAGCAGTGATCGGGGAGGCTATGGCTACACCTTC. Translating gives CASSDRGGYGYTF.

The J gene is TRBJ2-7, the V gene TRBV27, with TRBD2 identical over 13 bases. The V gene end was trimmed by 5 bases and the J gene end by 1 base; junction bases not matched to a gene: 5. This CDR3 is built from 16 residues. Germline V gene lookup returns CDR1 MNHEY and CDR2 SMNVEV (reference sequence). The CDR3, as DNA: TGTGCCAGCAGTCAACTAGCGGGGGGGAGGTCCTACGAGCAGTACGTC. Encoded protein: CASSQLAGGRSYEQYV.

This chain joins TRBV4-1 and TRBJ1-2; 9 nucleotides agree with TRBD1. Trimming at V came to 4 bases and at J to 3 bases, leaving 12 bases not matched to a gene. The CDR3 spans 17 residues. Germline V CDR1 and CDR2: MGHRA, YSYEKL. The DNA of the CDR3 is TGCGCCAGCAGCCCGATAGGACAGGGGACGAACTACTATGGCTACACCTTC. Translating it yields CASSPIGQGTNYYGYTF.

CDR3 in amino acids: CATRGKLGPGLFF. CDR3 DNA: TGTGCCACCAGGGGGAAGTTGGGGCCGGGACTGTTTTTT. The chain joins TRBV15 to TRBJ1-4; D may be TRBD1 (5 bases). CDR3 length: 13 amino acids. V was clipped by 6 bases and J by 13 bases, with 18 bases between them. Germline V gene sequence: CDR1 LNHNV, CDR2 YYDKDF (reference sequence).

The DNA for the CDR3 is TGCGCCAGCAGTGACAGTACCTATGGCTACACCTTC. This gives the protein CASSDSTYGYTF. The chain employs TRBV10-1 and TRBJ1-2; no reliable D call. The CDR3 runs 12 residues. Trimming took off 3 bases at V and 4 bases at J, with 6 bases between the two ends. Germline V lookup: CDR1 WNHNN, CDR2 SYGVQD (reference sequence).

The chain is built from TRBV10-3 and TRBJ1-1; D might be TRBD1 (5 bases). Looked up from germline, CDR1 is ENHRY and CDR2 is SYGVKD. Trimming left V 2 bases short and J 1 base short, with 8 bases between. This CDR3 has 14 residues. CDR3 sequence: CAISEGRENTEAFF. In DNA, the CDR3 is TGTGCCATCAGTGAGGGCAGGGAGAACACTGAAGCTTTCTTT.

This chain connects TRBV19 to TRBJ2-7; a weak D match, TRBD1 (6 bases). The CDR3 contains 11 residues. Trimming removed 3 bases at V and 6 bases at J, with 6 bases between. CDR1 and CDR2 from the germline V gene are LNHDA and SQIVND (reference sequence). Written as DNA, the CDR3 is TGTGCCAGTAGTATCAGGGGCGAGCAGTACTTC. Protein product: CASSIRGEQYF.

The V call is TRBV16, the J call TRBJ1-1; the D gene is possibly TRBD1 (6 bases). From germline, CDR1 is KGHSY and CDR2 FQNENV. The CDR3 totals 14 residues. V was cut by 0 bases and J by 3 bases, with 8 bases left in between. CDR3 nucleotide sequence: TGTGCCAGCAGCCAATCAACAGGGTACACTGAAGCTTTCTTT. Residues: CASSQSTGYTEAFF.

The CDR3, as DNA: TGTGCCACTAAACAGGCTAGCTATGGCTACACCTTC. It translates to CATKQASYGYTF. The gene calls are TRBV6-4 and TRBJ1-2; perhaps TRBD1 as D (5 bases). The germline gives CDR1 MRHNA, CDR2 SNTAGT. The CDR3 extends over 12 amino acids. V was pared by 10 bases and J by 4 bases, with 13 bases between.

A single count supports this clone. The rearrangement links TRBV5-4 to TRBJ1-2; D remains ambiguous. Germline lookup yields CDR1 SGHNT and CDR2 YYREEE (reference sequence). This CDR3 region has 14 residues. The V and J ends lost 0 bases and 5 bases respectively, with 11 bases between them. CDR3 in DNA: TGTGCCAGCAGCTTGGAACAGCTGCTATATGGCTACACCTTC. Protein product: CASSLEQLLYGYTF.

The chain employs TRBV3-1 (or the pseudogene TRBV3-2) and TRBJ1-6; TRBD1 is a possible D gene (5 bases). V lost 8 bases and J lost 7, with 12 bases in between. This CDR3 is 13 amino acids long. Per germline, CDR1 LGHDT and CDR2 YNNKEL (reference sequence). This CDR3 reads CASAGTHNSPLHF. DNA of the CDR3: TGTGCCAGCGCCGGGACTCACAATTCACCCCTCCACTTT.

The chain employs TRBV19 and TRBJ1-4, with 7 bases aligning to TRBD1. The ends lost 4 bases at V and 7 bases at J; junction bases unmatched: 3. Germline CDR1 LNHDA, CDR2 SQIVND (reference sequence). CDR3 length equals 13 residues. CDR3 region: CASSTNRGEKLFF. The CDR3 coding sequence is TGTGCCAGTAGTACGAACAGGGGTGAAAAACTGTTTTTT.

The chain is built from TRBV6-2 or TRBV6-3 and TRBJ1-4; 7 bases map to TRBD1. Germline loops: CDR1 MNHEY, CDR2 SVGEGT. This CDR3 has 15 amino acids. With V trimmed by 5 bases and J by 5 bases, 8 bases remained unmatched. In DNA form, the CDR3 reads TGTGCCAGCAGTACCGACAGGGACCGCAATGAAAAACTGTTTTTT. This sequence encodes CASSTDRDRNEKLFF.

In this sample, this clone turned up a few times. The V and J genes are TRBV6-2 or TRBV6-3 and TRBJ1-5, with a weak D call TRBD1 (5 bases). The CDR3 totals 12 residues. The germline gives CDR1 MNHEY, CDR2 SVGEGT. V was shortened by 5 bases and J by 6 bases, with 8 bases between the two germline ends. For the CDR3, the DNA is TGTGCCAGCAGTCCGCAGGGTCAGCCCCAGCATTTT. Protein: CASSPQGQPQHF.

This clone has a single count. This chain connects TRBV2 to TRBJ2-1; the match to TRBD2 covers 8 bases. Trimming at V came to 2 bases and at J to 2 bases, leaving 2 bases not matched to a gene. CDR3 length: 15 amino acids. Looked up from germline, CDR1 is SNHLY and CDR2 is FYNNEI. The CDR3 DNA follows: TGTGCCAGCAGTGAAAACGGGGGGGCCTACAATGAGCAGTTCTTC. Translating gives CASSENGGAYNEQFF.

Concerning this clone itself: Other DNA sequences in the sample encode the same CDR3. The chain links TRBV3-1 (or the pseudogene TRBV3-2) to TRBJ1-1, with 7 bases that match TRBD1. The CDR3 length is 14 residues. V trimming: 6 bases; J trimming: 0 bases; junction bases outside the gene matches: 4. Germline CDR1 is LGHDT and CDR2 is YNNKEL (reference sequence). CDR3 nucleotide sequence: TGTGCCAGCAGTCCGGGACAGATGAACACTGAAGCTTTCTTT. This codes for CASSPGQMNTEAFF.

The chain recombines TRBV4-2 with TRBJ2-2, with D unresolved. The germline gives CDR1 LGHNA, CDR2 YNFKEQ. Trimming took off 1 base at V and 0 bases at J, with 9 bases between the two ends. This CDR3 spans 16 amino acids. CDR3 sequence (DNA): TGTGCCAGCAGCCAAGCTCGAGGTGCGAACACCGGGGAGCTGTTTTTT. Translated: CASSQARGANTGELFF.

The chain combines TRBV5-5 with TRBJ2-7; weak D call: TRBD1 (6 bases). Germline values: CDR1 SGHKS, CDR2 YYEKEE (reference sequence). The CDR3 length is 13 residues. Trimming removed 1 base from V and 11 bases from J, with 16 bases in between. CDR3 sequence: CASSLRGRTDEYF. The CDR3 region has the DNA TGTGCCAGCAGCTTGCGTGGTCGGACAGACGAGTACTTC.

The chain has TRBV7-2 and TRBJ2-2; D perhaps matches TRBD2 (5 bases). The germline gives CDR1 SGHTA, CDR2 FQGNSA. There are 15 residues in the CDR3. Between the trimmed V and J ends, which lost 5 bases and 6 bases, there was a span of 16 bases. CDR3 sequence: CASSPPLRAAGELFF. The DNA of the CDR3 is TGTGCCAGCAGCCCCCCGCTGCGGGCTGCCGGGGAGCTGTTTTTT.

V gene TRBV2 combines with J gene TRBJ1-4; a weak D match, TRBD1 (5 bases). Germline CDR1 reads SNHLY; CDR2 reads FYNNEI. Trimming pared 8 bases from V and 8 bases from J, leaving 9 bases between. The CDR3 runs 11 residues. CDR3 sequence: CASGNREKLFF. In DNA form, the CDR3 reads TGTGCCAGCGGAAACAGGGAAAAACTGTTTTTT.

The J gene is TRBJ2-2, the V gene TRBV9; a possible D gene is TRBD1 (5 bases). Trimming stripped 4 bases from V and 2 bases from J, with 12 bases between. Germline V CDR1 and CDR2: SGDLS, YYNGEE. The CDR3 runs to 15 residues. The CDR3 DNA is TGTGCCAGCAGCTCAACAGGAGCTAACACCGGGGAGCTGTTTTTT. Translating it yields CASSSTGANTGELFF. The full variable domain, rest sourced from reference TRBV9 and TRBJ2-2, is DSGVTQTPKHLITATGQRVTLRCSPRSGDLSVYWYQQSLDQGLQFLIQYYNGEERAKGNILERFSAQQFPDLHSELNLSSLELGDSALYFCASSSTGANTGELFFGEGSRLTVL.

The chain links TRBV18 to TRBJ2-5; 10 bases match TRBD2. The CDR3 has 12 residues. V dropped 8 bases and J dropped 4; count of bases not matched to a gene: 1. Germline V lookup: CDR1 KGHSH, CDR2 LQKENI. CDR3 amino acids: CASRLAGETQYF. CDR3 DNA: TGTGCCAGCCGACTAGCGGGAGAGACCCAGTACTTC.

V usage is TRBV27 and J usage is TRBJ2-1, with 8 positions matching TRBD2. The length of the CDR3 is 14 residues. Trimming at V came to 7 bases and at J to 1 base, leaving 3 bases not matched to a gene. Germline CDR1 MNHEY, CDR2 SMNVEV (reference sequence). CDR3 sequence (DNA): TGTGCCAGCACGGGGGGGCTTTCCTACAATGAGCAGTTCTTC. Amino acids: CASTGGLSYNEQFF.

The rearrangement links TRBV30 to TRBJ1-6; 9 bases map to TRBD1. The CDR3 covers 14 residues. V gave up 3 bases and J gave up 7 bases; unmatched junction bases: 4. Germline CDR1 reads GTSNPN; CDR2 reads SVGIG (reference sequence). CDR3 bases: TGTGCCTGGAGGGGGACAGGGAGAAATTCACCCCTCCACTTT. Protein product: CAWRGTGRNSPLHF.

The V gene is TRBV28, the J gene TRBJ1-2; D is possibly TRBD1 (6 bases). CDR1 is MDHEN and CDR2 is SYDVKM in the germline V gene. The CDR3 spans 14 residues. Trimming cost V 5 bases and J 9 bases, with 19 bases left between them. The CDR3 nucleotides are TGTGCCAGCAGTCAAATGACAGGTTATCGGAGCTACACCTTC. Amino acid sequence: CASSQMTGYRSYTF.

This clone is a singleton in its sample. V gene TRBV19 combines with J gene TRBJ1-5; no clear D gene. CDR3 length equals 16 residues. Germline V lookup: CDR1 LNHDA, CDR2 SQIVND (reference sequence). V was pared by 4 bases and J by 2 bases, with 15 bases between. CDR3 DNA: TGTGCCAGTAGTAGATCCCGGGCCGGGGGCAATCAGCCCCAGCATTTT. The encoded protein is CASSRSRAGGNQPQHF.